These 31 T cell receptor beta chains were all obtained from the same sample, sequenced in a study of T cells in women clearing cervical HPV infection. Only in-frame clones appear in the TCRdb table, and some are missing; sequencing was by immunoSEQ multiplex PCR. The sample table includes about 20,000 clones. Sequences were obtained from blood buffy coat. The receptors were sampled from a woman between 18 and 70 years old with a cervical HPV16 infection that either progressed to CIN3+ or cleared (not recorded which).

As for this clone: Read coverage stops 3 residues before the CDR3 terminus; the germline J gene supplies the remainder. The V and J genes are TRBV19 and TRBJ1-5; tentatively, D is TRBD1 (5 bases). The CDR3 totals 14 residues. Trimming cost V 9 bases and J 0 bases, with 12 bases left between them. Germline CDR1 reads LNHDA; CDR2 reads SQIVND (reference sequence). CDR3 loop: CASRSRASNQPQHF. The part of the CDR3 DNA that was read is TGTGCCAGCCGTTCCAGGGCTAGCAATCAGCCC.

The CDR3 sequence is CASYRDNQETQYF. The DNA read from the CDR3 is TGCGCCAGCTACCGGGACAACCAAGAGACG. The V and J genes are TRBV5-1 and TRBJ2-3; D may be TRBD1 (6 bases). The read ends 3 residues before the CDR3 terminus; that terminus is restored from the germline J gene. CDR3 length equals 13 residues. Germline values: CDR1 SGHRS, CDR2 YFSETQ.

A note on this clone: The read halts 3 residues ahead of the CDR3 end, with the missing end drawn from the germline J gene. The V gene is TRBV7-9, the J gene TRBJ2-1, with TRBD2 matching 12 bases. V gave up 2 bases and J gave up 9 bases; unmatched junction bases: 5. This CDR3 contains 15 residues. The germline CDR1 and CDR2 sequences are SEHNR and FQNEAQ (reference sequence). The CDR3 loop is CASSLRELAGGEQFF. The CDR3 DNA, read in part, is TGTGCCAGCAGCTTAAGGGAACTAGCGGGAGGTGAG.

For this clone: Read coverage stops 3 residues before the CDR3 terminus; the germline J gene supplies the remainder. V and J are TRBV19 and TRBJ2-7, with TRBD1 identical over 8 bases. Germline-derived CDR1 and CDR2 are LNHDA and SQIVND (reference sequence). V lost 11 bases to trimming and J lost 1 base; unmatched junction nucleotides: 4. CDR3 size: 12 residues. The CDR3 spells CAAGTGSYEQYF. The sequenced part of the CDR3 DNA is TGTGCCGCGGGGACAGGATCCTACGAG.

Concerning this clone itself: With the read ending 3 residues before the CDR3 end, the germline J gene is used to fill in that end. This chain joins TRBV19 and TRBJ2-4, with 7 bases matching TRBD2. Germline V gene lookup returns CDR1 LNHDA and CDR2 SQIVND (reference sequence). The CDR3 is made up of 13 amino acids. The CDR3 protein is CASNLGGDYGQYF. Incomplete CDR3 DNA: TGTGCCAGTAATTTAGGAGGGGACTATGGT. The variable domain in full, with the rest retrieved from reference TRBV19 and TRBJ2-4, is DGGITQSPKYLFRKEGQNVTLSCEQNLNHDAMYWYRQDPGQGLRLIYYSQIVNDFQKGDIAEGYSVSREKKESFPLTVTSAQKNPTAFYLCASNLGGDYGQYFGAGTRLSVL.

For this clone: The read gets to within 3 residues of the CDR3 end, and the germline J gene fills in the rest. The V call is TRBV5-1, the J call TRBJ1-3; D remains unclear. The germline V gene has CDR1 SGHRS and CDR2 YFSETQ. The CDR3 is 15 residues long. The germline V and J ends were trimmed by 0 bases and 0 bases, with 7 bases remaining between them. CDR3 DNA (partial): TGCGCCAGCAGCTTGGACCCGGGCTCTGGAAACACC. This translates into CASSLDPGSGNT. The whole CDR3 protein is CASSLDPGSGNTIYF.

As concerns this clone: The read finishes 3 residues shy of the CDR3 end, and the germline J gene is used to complete it. The rearrangement uses TRBV28 and TRBJ1-5; 10 bases line up with TRBD1. Germline V CDR1 and CDR2: MDHEN, SYDVKM. This CDR3 comprises 19 residues. With 5 bases clipped from V and 5 bases from J, the junction kept 18 bases outside the gene matches. The sequenced CDR3 bases are TGTGCCAGCAGTATCCCCAGGACAGGGGGTCCCGGCACCGATCAGCCC. Translation: CASSIPRTGGPGTDQP. The CDR3 in full is CASSIPRTGGPGTDQPQHF.

Notes on this clone: At one boundary the junction diverges from the germline segment, which might be a read error. The read stops 3 residues short of the end of the CDR3; the missing end is completed from the germline J gene. Other DNA sequences in the same sample also yield this CDR3. The chain employs TRBV19 and TRBJ1-3; 7 nucleotides match TRBD1. Germline V gene sequence: CDR1 LNHDA, CDR2 SQIVND (reference sequence). This CDR3 region has 15 residues. This CDR3 reads CASSLGTASGNTIYF. The part of the CDR3 DNA that was read is TGTGCCAGTAGTCTCGGGACAGCCTCTGGAAACACA.

Details on this clone: The read ends 3 residues shy of where the CDR3 ends; the end is completed using the germline J gene. J is TRBJ2-2 and V is TRBV18; 10 nucleotides agree with TRBD2. CDR1 and CDR2 from the germline V gene are KGHSH and LQKENI. There are 19 residues in the CDR3. The V segment lost 4 bases and the J segment 4 bases; nucleotides outside the gene matches: 15. The covered CDR3 bases are TGTGCCAGCTCACGGGAGGATCTAGCGGGAGCTCTAAGCACCGGGGAG. It encodes CASSREDLAGALSTGE. The whole CDR3 sequence is CASSREDLAGALSTGELFF.

On this clone itself: The read ends 3 residues before the CDR3 terminus; that terminus is restored from the germline J gene. The chain carries TRBV7-2 and TRBJ1-2, with TRBD1 as a possible D gene (5 bases). The CDR3 has 14 amino acids. Germline loops: CDR1 SGHTA, CDR2 FQGNSA. Partial CDR3 DNA: TGTGCCAGCAGCTTAGAGGCCCAGGGAAATGAC. It translates to CASSLEAQGND. The CDR3 in full is CASSLEAQGNDYTF.

Notes on this clone: The CDR3 extends 3 residues past the end of the read, so its final part is completed from the germline J gene. The chain has TRBV7-2 and TRBJ1-2; D uncertain. Germline lookup yields CDR1 SGHTA and CDR2 FQGNSA. This CDR3 spans 15 amino acids. CDR3 sequence: CASSYRLAGVGDYTF. The covered CDR3 bases are TGTGCCAGCAGCTATAGACTAGCGGGAGTCGGCGAC.

The CDR3 sequence is CASSLAGQYNEKLFF. CDR3 DNA (partial): TGTGCCAGCAGCTTAGCGGGGCAGTATAATGAAAAG. J is TRBJ2-2 and V is TRBV7-9; tentatively, D is TRBD1 (5 bases). The CDR3 is cut off 3 residues early in the read; its end comes from the germline J gene. This CDR3 has 15 amino acids. Germline V gene data show CDR1 as SEHNR and CDR2 as FQNEAQ (reference sequence).

Concerning this clone: The read gets to within 3 residues of the CDR3 end, and the germline J gene fills in the rest. This rearrangement joins TRBV28 to TRBJ1-5; weak D call: TRBD1 (5 bases). This CDR3 is built from 14 residues. V was pared by 11 bases and J by 6 bases, with 20 bases between. Per germline, CDR1 MDHEN and CDR2 SYDVKM. The sequenced part of the CDR3 DNA is TGTGCCGTGGAGGGGAGATTGAGTTCTCAGCCC. Translating it yields CAVEGRLSSQP. The full CDR3 protein reads CAVEGRLSSQPQHF.

This clone is identified as medium-sized from frequency. The read ends 3 residues shy of where the CDR3 ends; the end is completed using the germline J gene. The V and J genes are TRBV19 and TRBJ1-3; possible D gene TRBD1, 5 bases. V lost 10 bases to trimming and J lost 0 bases, with 16 bases between them. Germline values: CDR1 LNHDA, CDR2 SQIVND (reference sequence). The CDR3 is made up of 15 amino acids. CDR3 in amino acids: CATFHTTDSGNTIYF. CDR3 DNA, as far as it was read: TGTGCCACCTTTCACACGACAGACTCTGGAAACACC.

With respect to this clone: The read ends 3 residues before the CDR3 terminus; that terminus is restored from the germline J gene. The V gene is TRBV30, the J gene TRBJ2-3; D gene ambiguous. Trimming stripped 4 bases from V and 1 base from J, with 18 bases between. This CDR3 comprises 16 residues. CDR1 is GTSNPN, CDR2 SVGIG, per germline (reference sequence). CDR3 sequence: CAWTGAVPLGTDTQYF. The CDR3 bases that were read are TGTGCCTGGACCGGAGCCGTCCCTCTAGGCACAGATACG.

Worth noting for this clone: The sequence runs out 3 residues before the end of the CDR3; the remainder is reconstructed from the germline J gene. The genes are TRBV20-1 and TRBJ1-5, with TRBD1 matching 8 bases. The V segment lost 4 bases and the J segment 6 bases; nucleotides outside the gene matches: 5. Germline CDR1 DFQATT, CDR2 SNEGSKA (reference sequence). The CDR3 runs to 13 residues. The CDR3 protein is CSATSGGVQPQHF. The DNA read from the CDR3 is TGCAGTGCTACCTCAGGGGGCGTTCAGCCC.

This clone registers medium-sized (0.01 to 0.1%) by frequency. This CDR3 reads CASSKGQNYNEQFF. The DNA read from the CDR3 is TGTGCCAGCTCGAAAGGACAGAACTACAATGAG. The genes are TRBV18 and TRBJ2-1; D is perhaps TRBD1 (6 bases). The read stops 3 residues short of the end of the CDR3; the missing end is completed from the germline J gene. Trimming stripped 6 bases from V and 3 bases from J, with 12 bases between. The CDR3 has 14 residues. Germline values: CDR1 KGHSH, CDR2 LQKENI. Drawing the rest from reference TRBV18 and TRBJ2-1, the complete variable domain is NAGVMQNPRHLVRRRGQEARLRCSPMKGHSHVYWYRQLPEEGLKFMVYLQKENIIDESGMPKERFSAEFPKEGPSILRIQQVVRGDSAAYFCASSKGQNYNEQFFGPGTRLTVL.

Concerning this clone itself: The read terminates 3 residues before the CDR3 end, so the remaining end is supplied by the germline J gene. Other DNA sequences in this specimen translate into the identical CDR3. The V call is TRBV13, the J call TRBJ1-3; TRBD1 might be the D (6 bases). The CDR3 has 15 residues. V lost 5 bases and J lost 0, with 11 bases in between. In germline, CDR1 is PRHDT, CDR2 FYEKMQ (reference sequence). The part of the CDR3 DNA that was read is TGTGCCAGCAGCCCGGGACATCTCTCTGGAAACACC. Its protein is CASSPGHLSGNT. The entire CDR3 reads CASSPGHLSGNTIYF.

A word on this clone: The read comes to an end 3 residues before the CDR3 does, leaving the germline J gene to fill in the end. The rearrangement uses TRBV24-1 and TRBJ2-1; 13 bases fit TRBD2. Germline CDR1 KGHDR, CDR2 SFDVKD. The CDR3 consists of 18 residues. The V and J ends lost 5 bases and 7 bases, in that order; junction bases with no gene match: 13. The sequenced CDR3 bases are TGTGCCACCAGTGCCAGAAGATTCGGGACTAGCGGGGCGAATGAG. It encodes CATSARRFGTSGANE. In full, the CDR3 is CATSARRFGTSGANEQFF.

The DNA read from the CDR3 is TGTGCCAGCAGCCCAGGACTAGCGAATCCAGATACG. Residues: CASSPGLANPDT. The whole CDR3 sequence is CASSPGLANPDTQYF. V gene TRBV5-4 combines with J gene TRBJ2-3, with 9 bases fitting TRBD2. Sequencing ends 3 residues short of the CDR3 end; the germline J gene provides the rest. The CDR3 totals 15 residues. After removal of 4 bases from V and 4 bases from J, the junction contained 7 bases not matched to a gene. CDR1 SGHNT and CDR2 YYREEE come from the germline V gene (reference sequence).

Of note for this clone: The read finishes 3 residues shy of the CDR3 end, and the germline J gene is used to complete it. The genes are TRBV28 and TRBJ2-3; D is undetermined. This CDR3 is 13 amino acids long. CDR1 and CDR2 from the germline V gene are MDHEN and SYDVKM. CDR3 region: CASSLPQKETQYF. CDR3 bases read: TGTGCCAGCAGTTTACCCCAGAAAGAGACG.

Comment on this clone: Mismatch with germline at one junction end may stem from a read error. The CDR3 end is not reached by the read, which stops 3 residues before it; the germline J gene fills it in. The chain combines TRBV4-2 with TRBJ2-6; weak D call: TRBD1 (5 bases). CDR3 length: 17 amino acids. The germline V gene encodes CDR1 LGHNA and CDR2 YNFKEQ. The sequenced part of the CDR3 DNA is TGCGCCAGCAGCCAAGACCCCCCCAGGGCTGGGGCCAACGTC. Protein sequence: CASSQDPPRAGANV. The full CDR3 reads CASSQDPPRAGANVLTF.

This clone is labeled medium-sized based on frequency. The CDR3 goes on 3 residues after the read ends, and that part is filled in from the germline J gene. The V gene is TRBV18, the J gene TRBJ2-5; perhaps TRBD1 as D (6 bases). Germline CDR1 is KGHSH and CDR2 is LQKENI. The V and J ends lost 3 bases and 3 bases respectively, with 11 bases between them. This CDR3 is 14 amino acids long. The CDR3: CASSPWAGEETQYF. Partial CDR3 DNA: TGTGCCAGCTCACCGTGGGCAGGGGAAGAGACC.

Note on this clone: One junction end does not reproduce the germline sequence, and a read error may be involved. Coverage ceases 3 residues before the CDR3 finishes, and the germline J gene fills in the end. The V call is TRBV4-2, the J call TRBJ2-1; 7 bases are a match to TRBD1. The CDR3 contains 14 residues. Germline V gives CDR1 LGHNA, CDR2 YNFKEQ. CDR3 bases read: TGCGCCAGCAGCCAAGAGCCCAGGGGGAATGAG. This gives the protein CASSQEPRGNE. The entire CDR3 is CASSQEPRGNEQFF.

Turning to this clone: A junction boundary mismatches the germline segment, possibly from a read error. The read halts 3 residues ahead of the CDR3 end, with the missing end drawn from the germline J gene. The same CDR3 is also encoded by other DNA sequences in this sample. The chain uses TRBV6-2 or TRBV6-3 and TRBJ1-3; 8 nucleotides agree with TRBD1. Germline assignment: CDR1 MNHEY and CDR2 SVGEGT. This CDR3 has 16 residues. CDR3 sequence: CASRPTGAHSGNTIYF. The sequenced CDR3 bases are TGTGCCAGCAGGCCGACAGGGGCTCATTCTGGAAACACT.

The DNA read from the CDR3 is TGCGCCAGCAGCCCCGCAACGGTGTACGAG. It encodes CASSPATVYE. The whole CDR3 region reads CASSPATVYEQYF. The rearrangement joins TRBV4-1 to TRBJ2-7; D is uncertain. The CDR3 end is not reached by the read, which stops 3 residues before it; the germline J gene fills it in. The CDR3 sequence is 13 residues long. The ends were cut back, 4 bases at V and 4 bases at J, with 11 bases in the middle. Germline values: CDR1 MGHRA, CDR2 YSYEKL.

This clone is deemed medium-sized by its frequency. The CDR3 end is not reached by the read, which stops 3 residues before it; the germline J gene fills it in. The chain recombines TRBV6-2 or TRBV6-3 with TRBJ2-3; D might be TRBD2 (6 bases). V was pared by 4 bases and J by 6 bases, with 14 bases between. CDR1 is MNHEY and CDR2 is SVGEGT in the germline V gene. CDR3 size: 14 residues. The CDR3: CASSSTGDGDTQYF. The DNA read from the CDR3 is TGTGCCAGCAGTTCTACGGGGGACGGTGATACG.

As for this clone: The read is 3 residues too short to cover the CDR3 end, so that end is filled in from the germline J gene. The rearrangement joins TRBV28 to TRBJ1-5, with TRBD1 identical over 8 bases. Trimming at V came to 8 bases and at J to 6 bases, leaving 9 bases not matched to a gene. Per the germline V gene, CDR1 is MDHEN and CDR2 is SYDVKM. The CDR3 length is 14 residues. The CDR3 bases that were read are TGTGCCAGCGAATTCAGGGGGCTGGGTCAGCCC. Amino acid sequence: CASEFRGLGQP. The full-length CDR3 reads as CASEFRGLGQPQHF.

A remark on this clone: The CDR3 end falls 3 residues outside the read, so it is completed with the germline J gene. This chain connects TRBV30 to TRBJ1-4; D remains ambiguous. V lost 3 bases to trimming and J lost 4 bases, with 15 bases between them. There are 15 residues in the CDR3. Germline CDR1 GTSNPN, CDR2 SVGIG (reference sequence). This chain's CDR3 is CAWSAPRRGNEKLFF. The covered CDR3 bases are TGTGCCTGGAGCGCCCCAAGACGGGGTAATGAAAAA.

A remark on this clone: The read ends 3 residues early relative to the CDR3; the germline J gene fills the gap. The J gene is TRBJ2-1, the V gene TRBV20-1, with 10 positions matching TRBD2. CDR1 is DFQATT and CDR2 is SNEGSKA in the germline V gene (reference sequence). The CDR3 covers 18 residues. J gave up 7 bases and V 0 bases, and 15 bases lay outside the gene matches. The CDR3 sequence: CSARDRTSGQTKYNEQFF. Partial CDR3 DNA: TGCAGTGCTAGAGATCGGACTAGCGGCCAAACAAAATATAATGAG.

Notes on this clone: The read finishes 3 residues shy of the CDR3 end, and the germline J gene is used to complete it. The genes are TRBV19 and TRBJ2-7; 11 bases match TRBD1. The trim removed 5 bases at V and 1 base at J, leaving 4 bases unmatched. Germline V gene lookup returns CDR1 LNHDA and CDR2 SQIVND (reference sequence). CDR3 size: 15 residues. CDR3 sequence reads: CASSLGTGGSYEQYF. CDR3 DNA, as far as it was read: TGTGCCAGTAGTCTCGGGACAGGGGGATCCTACGAG. Supplemented by reference TRBV19 and TRBJ2-7, the full variable domain reads DGGITQSPKYLFRKEGQNVTLSCEQNLNHDAMYWYRQDPGQGLRLIYYSQIVNDFQKGDIAEGYSVSREKKESFPLTVTSAQKNPTAFYLCASSLGTGGSYEQYFGPGTRLTVT.